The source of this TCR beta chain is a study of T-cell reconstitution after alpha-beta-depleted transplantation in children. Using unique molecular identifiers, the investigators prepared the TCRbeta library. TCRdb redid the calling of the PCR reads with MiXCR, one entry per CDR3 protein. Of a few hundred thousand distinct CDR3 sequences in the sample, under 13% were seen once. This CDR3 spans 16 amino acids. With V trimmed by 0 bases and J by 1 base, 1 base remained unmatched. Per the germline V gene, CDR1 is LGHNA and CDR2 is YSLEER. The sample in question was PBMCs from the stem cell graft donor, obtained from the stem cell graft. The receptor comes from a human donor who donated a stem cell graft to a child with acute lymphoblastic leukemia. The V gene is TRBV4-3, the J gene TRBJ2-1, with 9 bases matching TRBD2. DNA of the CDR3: TGCGCCAGCAGCCAAGAGCGGGAGGGTTCCTACAATGAGCAGTTCTTC. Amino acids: CASSQEREGSYNEQFF.